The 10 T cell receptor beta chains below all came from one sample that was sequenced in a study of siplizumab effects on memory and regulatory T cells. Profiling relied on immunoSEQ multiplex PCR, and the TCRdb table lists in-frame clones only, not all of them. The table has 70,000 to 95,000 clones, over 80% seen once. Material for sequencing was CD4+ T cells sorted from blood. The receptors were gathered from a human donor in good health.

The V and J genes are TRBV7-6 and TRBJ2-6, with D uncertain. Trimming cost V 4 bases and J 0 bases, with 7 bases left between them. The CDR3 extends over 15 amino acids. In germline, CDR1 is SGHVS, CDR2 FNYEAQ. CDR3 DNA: TGTGCCAGCAGCTCACAGCTCTCTGGGGCCAACGTCCTGACTTTC. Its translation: CASSSQLSGANVLTF. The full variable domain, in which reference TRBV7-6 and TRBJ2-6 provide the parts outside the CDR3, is GAGVSQSPRYKVTKRGQDVALRCDPISGHVSLYWYRQALGQGPEFLTYFNYEAQQDKSGLPNDRFSAERPEGSISTLTIQRTEQRDSAMYRCASSSQLSGANVLTFGAGSRLTVL.

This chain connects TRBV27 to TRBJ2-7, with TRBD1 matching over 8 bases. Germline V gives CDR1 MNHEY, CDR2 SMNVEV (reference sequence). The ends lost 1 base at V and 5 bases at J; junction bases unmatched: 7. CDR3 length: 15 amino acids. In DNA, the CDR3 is TGTGCCAGCAGTTTATACTGGCAGGGGGCGAACGAGCAGTACTTC. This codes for CASSLYWQGANEQYF.

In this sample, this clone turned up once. CDR3 sequence: CASSPPGGGVNTEAFF. The DNA for the CDR3 is TGTGCCAGCTCACCACCAGGGGGGGGCGTGAACACTGAAGCTTTCTTT. The chain has TRBV18 and TRBJ1-1; D possibly corresponds to TRBD1 (6 bases). Germline V gene data show CDR1 as KGHSH and CDR2 as LQKENI. Trimming stripped 0 bases from V and 0 bases from J, with 11 bases between. The CDR3 loop spans 16 amino acids.

CDR3 DNA sequence: TGCGCCAGCAGCCAAGACGAGGACTATGGCTACACCTTC. Amino acids: CASSQDEDYGYTF. The chain uses TRBV4-3 and TRBJ1-2; D remains unclear. This CDR3 region has 13 residues. V lost 0 bases and J lost 3, with 5 bases in between. Per germline, CDR1 LGHNA and CDR2 YSLEER.

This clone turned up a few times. CDR3 bases: TGCGCCAGCAGCCAAGCAAACTTACTAAGCTCTGGAAACACCATATATTTT. Translated: CASSQANLLSSGNTIYF. The chain carries TRBV4-1 and TRBJ1-3, with D uncertain. The CDR3 consists of 17 residues. In germline, CDR1 is MGHRA, CDR2 YSYEKL. V gave up 1 base and J gave up 0 bases, with 13 bases separating them.

Here the CDR3 reads CASSVGLNSYEQYF. Here the CDR3 DNA reads TGTGCCAGCAGCGTAGGACTTAACTCCTACGAGCAGTACTTC. V gene TRBV9 combines with J gene TRBJ2-7; D remains ambiguous. CDR1 and CDR2 from the germline V gene are SGDLS and YYNGEE. With 0 bases removed from V and 0 bases from J, the gap between germline ends came to 7 bases. The CDR3 is 14 amino acids.

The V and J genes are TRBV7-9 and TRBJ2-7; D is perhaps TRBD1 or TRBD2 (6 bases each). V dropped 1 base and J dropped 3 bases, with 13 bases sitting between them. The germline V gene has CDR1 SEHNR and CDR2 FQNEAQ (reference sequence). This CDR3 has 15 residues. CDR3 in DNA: TGTGCCAGCAGCTTAGAGGGGGGCTCAAACTACGAGCAGTACTTC. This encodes CASSLEGGSNYEQYF.

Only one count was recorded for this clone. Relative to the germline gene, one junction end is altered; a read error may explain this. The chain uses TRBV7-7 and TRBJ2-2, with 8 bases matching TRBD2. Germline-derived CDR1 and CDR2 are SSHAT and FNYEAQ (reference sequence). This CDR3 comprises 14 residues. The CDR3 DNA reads TGTGCTAGCAGCCGACTAGCGAGCACCGGGGAGCTGTTTTTT. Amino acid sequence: CASSRLASTGELFF. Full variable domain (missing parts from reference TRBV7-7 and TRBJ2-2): GAGVSQSPRYKVTKRGQDVTLRCDPISSHATLYWYQQALGQGPEFLTYFNYEAQPDKSGLPSDRFSAERPEGSISTLTIQRTEQRDSAMYRCASSRLASTGELFFGEGSRLTVL.

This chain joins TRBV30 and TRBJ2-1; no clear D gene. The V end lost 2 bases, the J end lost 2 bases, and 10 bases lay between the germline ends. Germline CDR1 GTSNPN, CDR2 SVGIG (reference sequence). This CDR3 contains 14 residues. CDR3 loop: CAWSRLAAYNEQFF. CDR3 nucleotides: TGTGCCTGGAGTAGATTAGCAGCCTACAATGAGCAGTTCTTC.

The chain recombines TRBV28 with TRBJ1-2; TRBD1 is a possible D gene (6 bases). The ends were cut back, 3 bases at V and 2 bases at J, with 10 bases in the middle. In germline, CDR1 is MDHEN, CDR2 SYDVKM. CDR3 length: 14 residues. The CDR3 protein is CASSFGGQNYGYTF. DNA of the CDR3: TGTGCCAGCAGTTTTGGGGGGCAAAACTATGGCTACACCTTC.